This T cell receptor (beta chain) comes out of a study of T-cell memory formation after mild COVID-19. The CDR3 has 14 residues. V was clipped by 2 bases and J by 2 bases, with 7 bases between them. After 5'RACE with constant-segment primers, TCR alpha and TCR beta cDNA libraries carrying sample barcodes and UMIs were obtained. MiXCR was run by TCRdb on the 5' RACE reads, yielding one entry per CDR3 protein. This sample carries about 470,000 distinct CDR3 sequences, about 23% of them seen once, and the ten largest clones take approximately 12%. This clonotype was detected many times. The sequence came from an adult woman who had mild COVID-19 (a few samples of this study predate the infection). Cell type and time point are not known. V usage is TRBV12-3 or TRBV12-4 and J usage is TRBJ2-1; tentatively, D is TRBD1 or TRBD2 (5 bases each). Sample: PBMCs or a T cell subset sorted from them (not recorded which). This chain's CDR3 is CASSLSGPYNEQFF. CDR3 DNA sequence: TGTGCCAGCAGTTTATCGGGGCCCTACAATGAGCAGTTCTTC.